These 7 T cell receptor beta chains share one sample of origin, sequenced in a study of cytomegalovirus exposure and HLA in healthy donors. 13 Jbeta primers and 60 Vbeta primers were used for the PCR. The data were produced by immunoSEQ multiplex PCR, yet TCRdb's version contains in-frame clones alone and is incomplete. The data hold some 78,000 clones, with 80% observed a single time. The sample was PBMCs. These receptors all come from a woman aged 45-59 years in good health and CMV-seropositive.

The CDR3 sequence is CASSGQGSYNEQFF. The CDR3 DNA follows: TGTGCCAGCAGTGGACAGGGATCCTACAATGAGCAGTTCTTC. The chain links TRBV27 to TRBJ2-1, with TRBD1 identical over 8 bases. The CDR3 extends over 14 amino acids. Germline assignment: CDR1 MNHEY and CDR2 SMNVEV (reference sequence). J gave up 1 base and V 5 bases, and 1 base lay outside the gene matches.

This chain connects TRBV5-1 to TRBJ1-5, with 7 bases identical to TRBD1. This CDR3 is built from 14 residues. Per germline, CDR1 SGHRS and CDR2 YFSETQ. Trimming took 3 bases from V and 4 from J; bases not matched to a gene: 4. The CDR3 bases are TGCGCCAGCAGCTCGGGACAGCCTAATCAGCCCCAGCATTTT. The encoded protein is CASSSGQPNQPQHF.

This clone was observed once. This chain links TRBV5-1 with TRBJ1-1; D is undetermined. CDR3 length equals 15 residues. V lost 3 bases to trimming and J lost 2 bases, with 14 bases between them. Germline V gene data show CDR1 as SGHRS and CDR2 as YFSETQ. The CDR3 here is CASSSADTFNTEAFF. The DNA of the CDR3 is TGCGCCAGCAGCTCGGCCGACACCTTTAACACTGAAGCTTTCTTT.

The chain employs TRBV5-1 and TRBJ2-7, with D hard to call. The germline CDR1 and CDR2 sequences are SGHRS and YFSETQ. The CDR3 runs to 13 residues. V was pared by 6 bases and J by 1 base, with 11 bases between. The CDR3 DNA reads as TGCGCCAGCACGAACACCCTGTCCTACGAGCAGTACTTC. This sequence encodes CASTNTLSYEQYF.

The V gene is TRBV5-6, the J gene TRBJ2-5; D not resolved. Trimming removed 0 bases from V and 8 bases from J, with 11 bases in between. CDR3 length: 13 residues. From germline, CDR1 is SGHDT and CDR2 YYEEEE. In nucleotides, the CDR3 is TGTGCCAGCAGCTTGGATGGTGCGGTTACCCAGTACTTC. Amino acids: CASSLDGAVTQYF.

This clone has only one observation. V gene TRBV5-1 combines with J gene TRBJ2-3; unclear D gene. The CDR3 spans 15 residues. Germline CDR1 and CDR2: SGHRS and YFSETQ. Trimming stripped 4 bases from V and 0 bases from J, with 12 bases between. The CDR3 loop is CASSAEERSTDTQYF. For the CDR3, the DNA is TGCGCCAGCAGCGCCGAGGAGAGGAGCACAGATACGCAGTATTTT.

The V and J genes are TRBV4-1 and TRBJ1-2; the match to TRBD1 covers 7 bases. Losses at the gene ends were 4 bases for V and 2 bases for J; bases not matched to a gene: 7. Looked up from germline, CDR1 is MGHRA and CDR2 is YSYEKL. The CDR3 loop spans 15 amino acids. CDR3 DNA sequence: TGCGCCAGCAGCCCACTCGGGACAGCAAACTATGGCTACACCTTC. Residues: CASSPLGTANYGYTF.